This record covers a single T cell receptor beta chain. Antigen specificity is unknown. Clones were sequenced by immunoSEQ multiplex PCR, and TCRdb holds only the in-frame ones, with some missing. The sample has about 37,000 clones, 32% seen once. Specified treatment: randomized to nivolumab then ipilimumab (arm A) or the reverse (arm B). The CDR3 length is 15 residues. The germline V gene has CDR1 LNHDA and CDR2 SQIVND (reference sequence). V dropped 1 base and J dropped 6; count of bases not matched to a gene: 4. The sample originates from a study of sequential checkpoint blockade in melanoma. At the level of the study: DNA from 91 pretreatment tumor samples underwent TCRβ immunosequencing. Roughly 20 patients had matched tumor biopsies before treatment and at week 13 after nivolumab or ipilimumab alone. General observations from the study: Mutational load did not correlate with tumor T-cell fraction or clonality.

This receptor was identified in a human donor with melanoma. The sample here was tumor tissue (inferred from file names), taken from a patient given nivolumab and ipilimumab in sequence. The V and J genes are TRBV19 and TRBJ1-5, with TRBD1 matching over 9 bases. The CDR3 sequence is CASSIVGTGSQPQHF. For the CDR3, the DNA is TGTGCCAGTAGTATAGTAGGGACAGGGAGTCAGCCCCAGCATTTT.